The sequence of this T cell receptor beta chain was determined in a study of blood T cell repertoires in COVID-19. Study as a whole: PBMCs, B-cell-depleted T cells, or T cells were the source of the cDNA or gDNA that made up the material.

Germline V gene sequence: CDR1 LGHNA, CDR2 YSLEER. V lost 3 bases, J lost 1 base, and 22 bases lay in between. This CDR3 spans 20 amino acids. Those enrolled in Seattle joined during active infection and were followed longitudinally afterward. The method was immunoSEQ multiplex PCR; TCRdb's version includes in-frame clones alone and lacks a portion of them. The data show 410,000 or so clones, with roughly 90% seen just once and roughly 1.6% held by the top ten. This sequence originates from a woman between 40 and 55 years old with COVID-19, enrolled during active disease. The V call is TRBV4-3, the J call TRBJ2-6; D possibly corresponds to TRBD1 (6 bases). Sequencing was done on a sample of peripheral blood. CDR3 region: CASSQARGLPGLSGANVLTF. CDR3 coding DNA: TGCGCCAGCAGCCAGGCCAGGGGTTTACCTGGCTTGTCTGGGGCCAACGTCCTGACTTTC.